This T cell receptor (beta chain) derives from a study of blood T cell repertoires in COVID-19. Across the study: Nucleic acid was either cDNA or gDNA, and it came from T cells, B-cell-depleted T cells, or PBMCs.

With 5 bases removed from V and 3 bases from J, the gap between germline ends came to 13 bases. The CDR3 is made up of 15 amino acids. Germline CDR1 and CDR2: MNHNY and SVGAGI (reference sequence). Assay: immunoSEQ multiplex PCR; the TCRdb copy retains only in-frame clones and omits some. The sample includes approximately 210,000 clones, about 90% seen only once; the top ten take more than 0.95%. The chain employs TRBV6-6 and TRBJ2-2; TRBD1 might be the D (6 bases). This TCR derives from a man aged 30-40 years with acute or convalescent COVID-19. Sample: peripheral blood. The CDR3 reads CASSDTGSHTGELFF. As DNA, the CDR3 is TGTGCCAGCAGTGACACAGGGTCGCACACCGGGGAGCTGTTTTTT.